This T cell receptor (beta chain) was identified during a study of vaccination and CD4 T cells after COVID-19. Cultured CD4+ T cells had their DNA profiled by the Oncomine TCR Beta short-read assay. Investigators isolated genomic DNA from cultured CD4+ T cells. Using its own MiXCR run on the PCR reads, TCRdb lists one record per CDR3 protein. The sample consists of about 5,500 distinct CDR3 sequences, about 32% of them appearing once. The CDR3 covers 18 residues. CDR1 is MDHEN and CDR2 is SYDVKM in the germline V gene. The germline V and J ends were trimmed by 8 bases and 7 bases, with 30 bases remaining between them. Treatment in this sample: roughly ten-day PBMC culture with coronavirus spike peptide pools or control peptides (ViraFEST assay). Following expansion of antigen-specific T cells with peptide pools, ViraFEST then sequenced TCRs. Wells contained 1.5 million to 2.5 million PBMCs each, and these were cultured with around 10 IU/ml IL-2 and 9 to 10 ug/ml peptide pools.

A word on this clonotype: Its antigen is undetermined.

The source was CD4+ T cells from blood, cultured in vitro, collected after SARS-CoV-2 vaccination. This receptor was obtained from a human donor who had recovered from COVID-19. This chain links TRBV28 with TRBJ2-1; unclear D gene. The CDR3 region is CASSSTIEARPTNNEQFF. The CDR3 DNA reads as TGTGCCAGCTCCAGCACCATCGAGGCTCGTCCGACGAATAATGAGCAGTTCTTC.